The rows below give T cell receptor beta chains drawn from one sample of a study of cytomegalovirus exposure and HLA in healthy donors. This table comes from immunoSEQ multiplex PCR, and its TCRdb copy is limited to in-frame clones, with some not included. Among approximately 220,000 clones, roughly 84% were seen once, and the ten largest hold roughly 1.5%. Sequencing input: PBMCs. The receptor set was obtained from a girl aged 5 to 17 in good health and CMV-seronegative. Each CDR3 is given with its conserved first and last residue. Each record gives: D gene, V gene, J gene, CDR3 DNA, CDR3 protein. A D gene is named only where the DNA matches it firmly.

D gene: .
V gene: TRBV4-1
J gene: TRBJ1-3
CDR3 DNA: TGCGCCAGCAGCCAAGAGTCGGGGTGGTCCGGAAACACCATATATTTT
CDR3 protein: CASSQESGWSGNTIYF

D gene: TRBD1
V gene: TRBV6-5
J gene: TRBJ1-2
CDR3 DNA: TGTGCCAGCAGGGGGACAGGGGGCGGATCTAGGGGCTACACCTTC
CDR3 protein: CASRGTGGGSRGYTF

D gene: TRBD2
V gene: TRBV5-1
J gene: TRBJ2-2
CDR3 DNA: TGCGCCAGCAGTAGGACTAGCGGGAACACCGGGGAGCTGTTTTTT
CDR3 protein: CASSRTSGNTGELFF

D gene: .
V gene: TRBV30
J gene: TRBJ1-6
CDR3 DNA: TGTGCCTGGAGTGTAGGTCAGCCTACTAATAATTCACCCCTCCACTTT
CDR3 protein: CAWSVGQPTNNSPLHF

D gene: TRBD1
V gene: TRBV6-6
J gene: TRBJ2-1
CDR3 DNA: TGTGCCTCAACCACCTCGGCCGGGACAGGGGGTTCAGAGCAGTTCTTC
CDR3 protein: CASTTSAGTGGSEQFF

D gene: TRBD2
V gene: TRBV28
J gene: TRBJ2-1
CDR3 DNA: TGTGCCAGCAGTCTATTAACTAGCGGGGGGGGTAATGAGCAGTTCTTC
CDR3 protein: CASSLLTSGGGNEQFF

D gene: .
V gene: TRBV21-1
J gene: TRBJ2-3
CDR3 DNA: TGTGCCAGCTGCAGCAGGAGCGGGGGGACTCCCTACACAGATACGCAGTATTTT
CDR3 protein: CASCSRSGGTPYTDTQYF

D gene: TRBD1
V gene: TRBV19
J gene: TRBJ2-3
CDR3 DNA: TGTGCCAGTAGTCCTGGTGGCAGGGGGACAGATACGCAGTATTTT
CDR3 protein: CASSPGGRGTDTQYF

D gene: .
V gene: TRBV4-3
J gene: TRBJ1-6
CDR3 DNA: TGCGCCAGCAGCCAAGATTCAGGATTAGGGGGGGCAGGGTATAATTCACCCCTCCACTTT
CDR3 protein: CASSQDSGLGGAGYNSPLHF

D gene: .
V gene: TRBV30
J gene: TRBJ1-3
CDR3 DNA: TGTGCCTGGGACTACTCTGGAAACACCATATATTTT
CDR3 protein: CAWDYSGNTIYF

D gene: .
V gene: TRBV30
J gene: TRBJ2-4
CDR3 DNA: TGTGCCTGGAGACAAACGGGGGTTAAAAACATTCAGTACTTC
CDR3 protein: CAWRQTGVKNIQYF